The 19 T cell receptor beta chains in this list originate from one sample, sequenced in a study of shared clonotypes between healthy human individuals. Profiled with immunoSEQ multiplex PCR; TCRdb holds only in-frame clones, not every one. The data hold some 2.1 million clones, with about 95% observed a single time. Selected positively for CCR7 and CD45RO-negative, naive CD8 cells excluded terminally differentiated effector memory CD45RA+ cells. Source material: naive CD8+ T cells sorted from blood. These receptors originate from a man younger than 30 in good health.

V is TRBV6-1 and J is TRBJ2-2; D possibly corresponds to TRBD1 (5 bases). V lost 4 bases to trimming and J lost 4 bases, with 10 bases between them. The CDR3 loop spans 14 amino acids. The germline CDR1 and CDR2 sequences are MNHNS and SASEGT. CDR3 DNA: TGTGCCAGCAGTGTCCTCGACAGCACCGGGGAGCTGTTTTTT. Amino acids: CASSVLDSTGELFF.

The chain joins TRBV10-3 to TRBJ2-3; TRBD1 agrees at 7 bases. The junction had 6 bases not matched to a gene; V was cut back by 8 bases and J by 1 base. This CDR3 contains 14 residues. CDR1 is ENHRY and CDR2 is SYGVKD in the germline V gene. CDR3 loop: CAIGRQGRTDTQYF. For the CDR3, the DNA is TGTGCCATCGGAAGACAGGGCCGCACAGATACGCAGTATTTT.

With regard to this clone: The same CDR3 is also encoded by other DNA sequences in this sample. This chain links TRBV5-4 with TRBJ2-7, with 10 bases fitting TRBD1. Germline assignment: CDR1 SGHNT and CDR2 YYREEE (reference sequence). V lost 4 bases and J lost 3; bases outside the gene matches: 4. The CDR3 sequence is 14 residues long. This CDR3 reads CASSPGQGFYEQYF. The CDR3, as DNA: TGTGCCAGCAGCCCGGGACAGGGGTTCTACGAGCAGTACTTC.

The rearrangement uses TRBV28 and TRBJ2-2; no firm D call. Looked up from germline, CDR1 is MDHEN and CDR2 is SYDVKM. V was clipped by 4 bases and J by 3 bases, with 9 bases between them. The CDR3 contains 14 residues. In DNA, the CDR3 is TGTGCCAGCAGTTCAGCAGCCTACACCGGGGAGCTGTTTTTT. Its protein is CASSSAAYTGELFF.

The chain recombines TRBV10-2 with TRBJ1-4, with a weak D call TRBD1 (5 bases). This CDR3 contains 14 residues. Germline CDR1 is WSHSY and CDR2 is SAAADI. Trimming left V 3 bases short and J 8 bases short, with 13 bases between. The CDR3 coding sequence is TGCGCCAGCAGTGAAGAACCGAGGGGCGAAAAACTGTTTTTT. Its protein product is CASSEEPRGEKLFF.

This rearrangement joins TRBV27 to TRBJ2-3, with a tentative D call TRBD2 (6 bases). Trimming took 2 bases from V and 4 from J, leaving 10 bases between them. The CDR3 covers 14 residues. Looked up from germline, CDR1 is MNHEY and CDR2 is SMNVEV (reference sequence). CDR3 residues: CASSLMGLPDTQYF. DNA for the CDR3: TGTGCCAGCAGTTTAATGGGACTTCCAGATACGCAGTATTTT.

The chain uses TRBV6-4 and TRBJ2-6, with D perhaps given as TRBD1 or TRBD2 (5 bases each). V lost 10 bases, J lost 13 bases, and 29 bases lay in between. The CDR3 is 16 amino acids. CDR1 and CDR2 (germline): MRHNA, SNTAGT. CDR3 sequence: CANPYLGPRPFSVLTF. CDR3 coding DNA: TGTGCCAACCCCTACCTGGGACCTCGGCCCTTCTCAGTCCTGACTTTC.

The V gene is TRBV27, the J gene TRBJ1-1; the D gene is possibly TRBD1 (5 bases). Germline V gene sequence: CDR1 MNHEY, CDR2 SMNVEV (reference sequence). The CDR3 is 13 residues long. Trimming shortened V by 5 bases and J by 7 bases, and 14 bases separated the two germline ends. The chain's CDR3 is CASSPGLTLEAFF. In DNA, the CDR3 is TGTGCCAGCAGTCCGGGACTGACGCTTGAAGCTTTCTTT.

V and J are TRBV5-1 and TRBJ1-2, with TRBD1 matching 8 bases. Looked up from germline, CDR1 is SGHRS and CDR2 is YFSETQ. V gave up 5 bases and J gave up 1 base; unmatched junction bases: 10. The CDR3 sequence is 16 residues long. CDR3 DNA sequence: TGCGCCAGCAGACTGGCCGGGACAGGAGATAACTATGGCTACACCTTC. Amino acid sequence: CASRLAGTGDNYGYTF.

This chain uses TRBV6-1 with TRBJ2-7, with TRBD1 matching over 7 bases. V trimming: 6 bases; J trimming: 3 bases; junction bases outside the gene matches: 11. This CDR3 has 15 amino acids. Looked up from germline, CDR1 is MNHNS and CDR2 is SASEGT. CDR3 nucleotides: TGTGCCAGCAGAATAGGAGTACAGGGGTACTACGAGCAGTACTTC. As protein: CASRIGVQGYYEQYF.

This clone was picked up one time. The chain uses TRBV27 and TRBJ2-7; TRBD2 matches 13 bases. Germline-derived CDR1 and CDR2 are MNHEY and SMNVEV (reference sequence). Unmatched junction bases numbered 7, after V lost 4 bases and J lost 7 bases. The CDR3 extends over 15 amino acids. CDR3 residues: CASSWTSGRPGEQYF. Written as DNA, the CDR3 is TGTGCCAGCAGTTGGACTAGCGGGAGACCGGGAGAGCAGTACTTC.

CDR3 residues: CASSPTGDEAFF. The CDR3 nucleotides read TGTGCCAGCAGCCCGACAGGGGATGAAGCTTTCTTT. The rearrangement uses TRBV6-5 and TRBJ1-1; 8 nucleotides line up with TRBD1. J gave up 7 bases and V 6 bases, and 4 bases lay outside the gene matches. This CDR3 is built from 12 residues. Germline-derived CDR1 and CDR2 are MNHEY and SVGAGI.

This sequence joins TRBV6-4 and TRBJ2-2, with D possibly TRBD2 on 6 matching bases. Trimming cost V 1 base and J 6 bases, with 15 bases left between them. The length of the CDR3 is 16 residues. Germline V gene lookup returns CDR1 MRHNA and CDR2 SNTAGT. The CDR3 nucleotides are TGTGCCAGCAGTGACTTGGCAGGGAGGTGGGCCGGGGAGCTGTTTTTT. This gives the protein CASSDLAGRWAGELFF.

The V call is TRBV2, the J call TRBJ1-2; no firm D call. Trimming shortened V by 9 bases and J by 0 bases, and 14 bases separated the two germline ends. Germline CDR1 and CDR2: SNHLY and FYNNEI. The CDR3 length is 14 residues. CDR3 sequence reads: CARLSEPPNYGYTF. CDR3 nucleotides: TGTGCCAGGTTATCAGAACCCCCTAACTATGGCTACACCTTC.

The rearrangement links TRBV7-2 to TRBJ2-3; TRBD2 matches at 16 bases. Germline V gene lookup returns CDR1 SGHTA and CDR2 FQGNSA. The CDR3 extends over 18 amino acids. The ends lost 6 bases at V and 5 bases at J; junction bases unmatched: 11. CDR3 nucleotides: TGTGCCAGCAGTCCTGGGACTAGCGGGGGGGCCGTTGGAGATACGCAGTATTTT. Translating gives CASSPGTSGGAVGDTQYF.

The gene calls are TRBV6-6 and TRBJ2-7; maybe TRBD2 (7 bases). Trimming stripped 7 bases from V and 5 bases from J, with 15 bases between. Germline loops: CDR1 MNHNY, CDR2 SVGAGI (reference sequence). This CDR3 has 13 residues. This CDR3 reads CASKLGGENEQYF. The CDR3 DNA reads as TGTGCCAGCAAACTAGGGGGGGAAAACGAGCAGTACTTC.

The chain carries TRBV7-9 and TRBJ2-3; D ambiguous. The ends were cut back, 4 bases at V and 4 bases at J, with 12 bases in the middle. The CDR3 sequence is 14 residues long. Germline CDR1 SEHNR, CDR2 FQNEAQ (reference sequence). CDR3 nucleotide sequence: TGTGCCAGCAGCTCCAGTTCCATACCAGATACGCAGTATTTT. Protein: CASSSSSIPDTQYF.

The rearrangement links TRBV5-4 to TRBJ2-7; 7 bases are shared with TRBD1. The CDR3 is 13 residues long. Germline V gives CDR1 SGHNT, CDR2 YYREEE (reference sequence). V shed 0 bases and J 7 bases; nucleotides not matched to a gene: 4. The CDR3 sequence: CASSLDRGWEQYF. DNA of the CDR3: TGTGCCAGCAGCTTGGACAGGGGATGGGAGCAGTACTTC.

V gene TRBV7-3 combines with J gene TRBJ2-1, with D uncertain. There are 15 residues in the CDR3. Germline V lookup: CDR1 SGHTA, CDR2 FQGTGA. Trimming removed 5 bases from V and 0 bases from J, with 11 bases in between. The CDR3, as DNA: TGTGCCAGCAGCATGGGTCTGAGCTCCTACAATGAGCAGTTCTTC. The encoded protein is CASSMGLSSYNEQFF.